What follows is one T cell receptor beta chain and its context. The antigen is unknown. These data come from a study of OX40 agonist ivuxolimab in advanced cancers. As for the study in general: Those treated in dose escalation had hepatocellular carcinoma, melanoma, renal cell cancer or head and neck cancer. Study results and caveats: Average numbers of expanded clones were greater in CD8+ T cells than in CD4+.

Some clones are missing from TCRdb's copy, which holds only in-frame ones; the method was immunoSEQ multiplex PCR. The data hold some 77,000 clones, with 92% observed a single time. Trimming cost V 3 bases and J 9 bases, with 9 bases left between them. Germline V gene sequence: CDR1 SGHTA, CDR2 FQGNSA. The CDR3 has 12 residues. The sample here was CD4+ or CD8+ T cells sorted from blood, taken in a trial of the OX40 agonist ivuxolimab. This chain links TRBV7-2 with TRBJ2-1, with D unresolved. This TCR was sampled from an adult with an advanced solid tumor such as melanoma, head and neck, liver or kidney cancer. The CDR3 DNA is TGTGCCAGCAGCTTTAAAGCATTTGAGCAGTTCTTC. It encodes CASSFKAFEQFF.